This T cell receptor (beta chain) was observed in a study of cytomegalovirus exposure and HLA in healthy donors. The CDR3 consists of 15 residues. Per germline, CDR1 MNHEY and CDR2 SMNVEV (reference sequence). The V gene end was trimmed by 5 bases and the J gene end by 1 base; junction bases not matched to a gene: 6. Primers for the PCR totalled 60 Vbeta and 13 Jbeta. Profiling relied on immunoSEQ multiplex PCR, and the TCRdb table lists in-frame clones only, not all of them. The data show 250,000 to 350,000 clones, about nine tenths seen once. The TCR comes from a man aged 40-55 years in good health and CMV-seropositive. The chain combines TRBV27 with TRBJ2-7; 9 bases match TRBD2. Sequencing was done on a sample of PBMCs. CDR3 DNA: TGTGCCAGCAGTCTGAAGCGGGAGGTATCCTACGAGCAGTACTTC. It specifies CASSLKREVSYEQYF.